Listed below are T cell receptor beta chains from one sample, sequenced in a study of regulatory T cells in long-lasting Graves disease. From the multiplex PCR reads, TCRdb called clonotypes with MiXCR, one entry per CDR3 protein. Of 250,000 to 300,000 distinct CDR3 sequences listed, around 20% are singletons. Sequenced here: peripheral blood mononuclear cells (PBMCs), sampled when the disease was refractory, from a patient treated with antithyroid drugs. Receptors were obtained from a female donor with Graves disease. Both conserved end residues are trimmed from each CDR3. The order of the fields is V gene, J gene, CDR3 protein.

TRBV7-2,TRBJ2-5,ASSQDGGLEIGETQY
TRBV7-9,TRBJ1-1,ASSQTGLGGNGTEAF
TRBV7-9,TRBJ2-1,ASSSGTRAYNEQF
TRBV13,TRBJ2-2,ASSGRTGTSGRNTGELF
TRBV20-1,TRBJ1-2,SARLGGQGGGYT
TRBV7-2,TRBJ2-4,ASSPPGAAQNIQY
TRBV7-9,TRBJ2-7,ASSRQVYEQY
TRBV30,TRBJ2-7,ACRREGSGSHEQY
TRBV28,TRBJ2-3,ASSFHTTSRTDTQY
TRBV29-1,TRBJ2-1,SGRAGGDEQF
TRBV10-3,TRBJ2-1,AISEFNEQF
TRBV12-3/TRBV12-4,TRBJ2-2,ASSFGGANTGELF
TRBV7-2,TRBJ2-7,ASSLNYRGCEQY
TRBV6-1,TRBJ2-7,ASTTWDTEAGEQY
TRBV6-1,TRBJ2-5,ASRGTGGAQETQY